This T cell receptor (beta chain) was documented in a study of cytomegalovirus exposure and HLA in healthy donors. Study as a whole: Around 83% of around 390 genotyped donors fell in the Caucasian-associated ancestry cluster. Overall study findings and caveats: Most CMV-associated TCR beta chains were later found to appear HLA-restricted. In a later analysis, HLA-associated TCR beta chains were more clonally expanded than equally common others.

The PCR was carried out with 60 Vbeta primers and 13 Jbeta primers. The method was immunoSEQ multiplex PCR; TCRdb's version includes in-frame clones alone and lacks a portion of them. The table includes roughly 170,000 clones, approximately 80% detected once. Nominally healthy donors provided the samples, though records likely missed some immune exposures. As concerns this clone: Its antigen is currently unknown.

V shed 6 bases and J 0 bases; nucleotides not matched to a gene: 7. The CDR3 runs to 16 residues. Germline assignment: CDR1 MNHEY and CDR2 SMNVEV (reference sequence). The chain carries TRBV27 and TRBJ2-1, with 8 bases identical to TRBD2. Material: PBMCs. The clonotype was recovered from a woman aged 45-65 years in good health and CMV-seropositive. CDR3 sequence (DNA): TGTGCCAGCAGCACCGTAGCGGGGAGCTCCTACAATGAGCAGTTCTTC. Encoded protein: CASSTVAGSSYNEQFF.